The sequence of this T cell receptor beta chain was determined in a study of cytomegalovirus exposure and HLA in healthy donors (dated by TCRdb to about 2017). For the study in its entirety: An earlier analysis of some 600 of the donors reported 276 Gb of sequence data and 117 million unique TCR beta sequences obtained from 150 million to 200 million T cells. Of the roughly 400 genotyped donors, about 80% fell in the genetic ancestry cluster associated with self-reported Caucasian donors. The study combined high-throughput TCR immunosequencing, statistical association of individual TCRs with disease status, and machine learning to predict cytomegalovirus infection status. Every repertoire in the discovery cohort had been generated on one and the same sequencing platform. Rather than drawing on any new phenotypic data, the later analysis identified candidate immune exposures from TCR beta sequences and the way those sequences occurred across donors. An earlier analysis of fewer than 700 of the donors applied high-throughput TCR beta sequencing to assess whether each TCR beta V gene segment acted as functional or pseudogenic. Along with the approximately 670-subject first cohort, a separate validation cohort of over a hundred different subjects was used. The aim of the study was to test whether cataloging public T cell receptors could identify signatures of past pathogen exposure. A later analysis re-examined previously published TCR beta repertoires from 600 to 700 donors and added high-resolution HLA genotyping to investigate patterns of TCR occurrence. Roughly 5 DR-DQ haplotypes were handled as single units for association and clustering, since linkage in the cohort was strong. The study used immunosequencing to profile the T cell repertoires of approximately 690 subjects and linked those repertoires to cytomegalovirus serostatus. Donor age, sex, ethnicity and CMV serostatus were compiled alongside the repertoire data. HLA typing covered class I and class II loci at four-digit resolution. The number of typed donors differed by locus: about 620-640 for A, B, C, DRB1 and DQB1; about 520 for DQA1; approximately 600 for DPA1; and 400 to 480 for DPB1. Among several hundred genotyped donors of the cohort, an average of about 240,000 unique TCR beta nucleotide sequences was sequenced per donor, of which about 18% were non-productive. Around 300 gigabases of sequencing data and tens of millions of unique TCR sequences were included in an early release covering about 620 HLA-typed donors. A later genetic analysis took genome-wide SNP genotypes for about 65% of the 666 donors and used that subset as a discovery cohort. Overall study results and their limits: In a later analysis, the rate of TCR association differed among HLA loci, with DRB1 alleles having the most associated TCRs and HLA-C alleles having the fewest. The earlier analysis of fewer than 750 of the donors excluded roughly 17 rarely observed V segments, including chromosome 9 orphons, because counts were too low. Strong co-occurrence of HLA alleles, especially DR and DQ, made assigning TCR associations to individual alleles difficult. The authors suggested that the approach could potentially be generalized to other disease states and immunological phenotypes. Linkage disequilibrium might explain the correlated functional status among segregating V segments, but an unknown experimental factor could not be ruled out. According to a later analysis, most CMV-associated TCR beta chains appeared to be HLA-restricted, and the HLA associations seemed to be driven largely by CMV exposure. In this cohort, only TCR beta chains were sequenced, and detectable features were limited by the absence of alpha or paired-chain data. In a later genetic analysis, fewer N-insertions in productive TCRs were reported among donors in an Asian-associated ancestry cluster than the approximately 670-donor mean. An association between a missense DCLRE1C variant and V-gene and J-gene trimming of TCR beta chains was found in a later genetic analysis and replicated in an independent cohort. Sequencing depth was assumed to be roughly uniform across donors in the presence/absence analyses, though that assumption may not hold. In a later analysis, HLA-associated TCR beta chains showed more clonal expansion and lower generation probabilities than non-associated chains that were equally common. In the study, some 160 TCR beta chains were listed as associated with cytomegalovirus. Cytomegalovirus status was reported to be diagnosed by the classifier with high specificity and sensitivity in both the original and validation cohorts. Because HLA typing was unavailable for some donors at each locus, only the typed subset was used in association tests. According to a later analysis, parvovirus B19, influenza, CMV and Epstein-Barr virus appeared linked to several top co-occurrence clusters. A few of the identified cytomegalovirus-associated TCR beta chains were confirmed in vitro to be specific for cytomegalovirus antigens. In an earlier analysis of some 540 of the donors, most TCR beta V segments appeared in productive rearrangements about 87% or about 30% of the time, broadly matching IMGT annotations. CMV serostatus was the only immune exposure information available for the cohort. In a later analysis, some 17,000 TCR beta sequences were associated with specific HLA alleles at a false discovery rate of 0.05. Most TCR sequences were seen in very few donors, while some public TCRs were found in many individuals. Because the 87-base-pair reads could not distinguish some IMGT-functional V segments, including TRBV6-2 and TRBV6-3, those segments were excluded. A further reported finding was that TCR beta sequences accurately predicted the HLA-A and HLA-B alleles for most subjects in the first cohort. The sequencing pipeline was judged likely to have produced a cluster of highly shared sequence variants as a technical artifact.

About this clone itself: The antigen it binds to is not known. Base qualities are not at hand, and no much larger clone is one base apart.

A distance of 10 bases separates the germline ends of V and J, which lose 0 bases and 7 bases respectively. Taken from the germline V gene, the CDR1 and CDR2 loops are SGHRS and YFSETQ. The CDR3, cysteine through phenylalanine, is 13 amino acids long. The entry retains the CDR3 DNA only, 39 bases that are in frame from base 1. The cohort was made up of 500 to 850 healthy bone marrow donors. All cohort members were sampled while nominally healthy, although unrecorded immune exposures were likely present. The donor was CMV seronegative and belonged to the group of around 350 seronegative cohort members. A peripheral blood sample was collected from each donor, and TCR beta sequencing was performed on peripheral blood mononuclear cells. Genomic DNA extraction from the blood cell samples was performed with the Qiagen DNeasy Blood Extraction Kit. Libraries were built with the immunoSEQ multiplex PCR assay. A mixture of 60 forward primers for TCR Vbeta segments and 13 reverse primers for TCR Jbeta segments was used in the multiplex PCR. The CDR3 region of rearranged TCR beta genes was amplified from genomic DNA by a multiplex PCR assay. The amplified TCR beta libraries were sequenced on the Illumina HiSeq System as 87-base-pair reads. The authors' analysis ran thus. In a later analysis, approximately 74 million unique TCR beta chains were counted across the 650 to 750 repertoires, and roughly 10 million of these chains were shared by at least two donors. A nearest-neighbor algorithm error-corrected the raw reads and collapsed the reads into unique sequences, merging closely related sequences to remove PCR and sequencing errors. V, D and J gene segments were assigned by aligning CDR3 sequences to IMGT reference sequences. For a sequence to be retained, at least a six-nucleotide match to both a V gene segment and a J gene segment was required. Rearrangements were called productive when the CDR3 lacked stop codons and stayed in frame with V and J; all others were non-productive. CDR3 was defined by IMGT convention, running from the second conserved V-encoded cysteine to the conserved J-encoded phenylalanine. In an earlier analysis of roughly 580 of the donors, sequences lacking an unambiguous match to a single V gene segment were excluded. In an earlier analysis of several hundred of the donors, V segments were called functional above 56.7% productive rearrangements and were called segregating when the between-donor standard deviation exceeded 5%. To diagnose cytomegalovirus status from the catalog of TCR beta chain sequences, a statistical classification framework was built. In a later analysis, V and J genes were assigned by comparing TCR nucleotide sequences against IMGT/GENE-DB human TR gene sequences. In a later analysis, CDR3 sequences and most-parsimonious VDJ recombination scenarios were assigned using the TCRdist pipeline. In a later analysis, each TCR beta chain was defined by its CDR3 amino acid sequence together with its V-gene family, and reads without a unique V-gene family were excluded. As a way to deal with suspected cross-contamination and a sequencing artifact, a later analysis dropped approximately 590 nucleotide sequences that were highly shared and had low generation probability. For each public chain, a later analysis derived a clonal expansion index from normalized ranks of inferred template counts within each repertoire. A later analysis computed generation probabilities with a VDJ recombination model fitted to out-of-frame rearrangements, and checked the results against IGoR. Hypergeometric tests were used in a later analysis to score TCR-TCR, TCR-HLA and TCR-CMV co-occurrence, with a repertoire-size bias correction applied to the TCR pairs. To estimate false discovery rates, a later analysis permuted the HLA or CMV assignments 20 times. A later analysis grouped co-occurring TCRs with DBSCAN, adding TCRdist sequence similarity when clustering within HLA-allele-positive subsets. For co-occurrence clustering, repertoires with fewer than 30,000 or more than 120,000 public chains were excluded, along with about five repertoires with anomalous nucleotide sharing. This is the immuneACCESS table as TCRdb keeps it, with only in-frame sequences that have V and J called. A part of the clones is gone; compared with another copy, unresolved V genes explain less than half, and the rest is unexplained. The DNA was the basis for D and trimming; V, J and clone size are from that table. The sample contains 80,000 to 100,000 clones, more than 60% of them found a single time. In total, the top ten clones hold under 3% of the sample.

This receptor was identified in a man in his fifties or sixties in good health and CMV-seronegative. In this chain, TRBV5-1 is recombined with TRBJ1-1; the D gene is not confidently resolved. The sequencing sample was made of PBMCs. The CDR3 reads CASSLGTQVEAFF. The nucleotide sequence is given as TGCGCCAGCAGCTTGGGGACTCAGGTTGAAGCTTTCTTT.